Listed here is a single T cell receptor (beta chain). The sample is drawn from a study of T cell repertoires in aging, cancer and after chemotherapy. Germline CDR1 and CDR2: KGHDR and SFDVKD. Trimming cost V 3 bases and J 8 bases; bases outside gene matches: 6. The CDR3 sequence is 14 residues long. Peripheral blood genomic DNA, not sorted cells or RNA, was the template. Multiplex touch-down PCR with TRB-A/B primers amplified rearranged V-D-J TRB sequences. TCRdb re-analysed the multiplex PCR reads in MiXCR, keeping a single row per CDR3 protein. This sample has roughly 1,500 distinct CDR3 sequences, with 50% to 70% found just once.

The source material was blood. The chain links TRBV24-1 to TRBJ1-2; 9 nucleotides agree with TRBD1. The sequence was obtained from a human donor with a blood cancer. CDR3 DNA sequence: TGTGCCACCAGTGATCCCTGGACAGGGGACGGCTACACCTTC. Its protein is CATSDPWTGDGYTF.